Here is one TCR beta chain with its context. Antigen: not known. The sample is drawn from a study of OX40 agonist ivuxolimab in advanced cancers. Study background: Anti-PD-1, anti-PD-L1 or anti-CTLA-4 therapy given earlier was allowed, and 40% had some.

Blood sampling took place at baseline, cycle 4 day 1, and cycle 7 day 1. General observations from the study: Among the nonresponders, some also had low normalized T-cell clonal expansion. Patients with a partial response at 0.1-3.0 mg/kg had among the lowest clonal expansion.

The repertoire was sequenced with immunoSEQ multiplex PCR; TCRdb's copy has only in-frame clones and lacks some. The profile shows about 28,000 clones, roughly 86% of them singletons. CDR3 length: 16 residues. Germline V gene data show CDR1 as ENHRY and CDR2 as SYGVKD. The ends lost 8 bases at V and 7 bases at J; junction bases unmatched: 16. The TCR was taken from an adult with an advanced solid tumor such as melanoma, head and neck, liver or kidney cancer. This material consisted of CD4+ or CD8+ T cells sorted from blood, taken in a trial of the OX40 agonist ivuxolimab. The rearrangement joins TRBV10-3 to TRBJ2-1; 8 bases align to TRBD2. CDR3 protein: CAIRGQRGTLGNEQFF. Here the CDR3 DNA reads TGTGCCATCCGGGGCCAGCGGGGGACCCTGGGTAATGAGCAGTTCTTC.